Given below is one TCR beta chain in context. Its antigen specificity is not known. One base away there is no much larger clone; base qualities are not given. The library was obtained by the immunoSEQ multiplex PCR assay. To provide template for TCR sequencing, every sample had RNA extracted and reverse transcribed into cDNA. SuperScript III was used to make first-strand cDNA, primed with a 2:1 mix of oligo-dT and random hexamers. A synthetic immune receptor repertoire was used to assess amplification bias, and residual bias was removed computationally. The source study handled its data this way. Raw reads were preprocessed for error removal, and CDR3 was defined according to IMGT conventions as running from the conserved cysteine to phenylalanine. Clonality was computed by normalizing Shannon entropy by log2 of the number of productive unique TCRs and subtracting the result from 1. Scalp TCRbeta sequences were cross-referenced with sorted blood CD4 and CD8 repertoires so that the CD4 or CD8 identity of scalp clones could be inferred. In TCRdb, the immuneACCESS table is reduced to in-frame sequences with V and J assigned. These tables do not hold every clone; where another copy was compared, an unresolved V gene accounts for under half, and the others remain unexplained. V, J and clone size are taken as reported in that table, and D and trimming were inferred from the DNA itself. Recorded for this sample are 150,000 to 200,000 clones; less than 70% of them occurred a single time. 12% to 15% of the sample rests with the top ten.

This specimen belongs to a study of CD8+ T cells in alopecia areata listed by TCRdb under 2018. Concerning the study at large: The treated patients took part in an open-label pilot trial in which moderate-to-severe alopecia areata was treated with oral tofacitinib at 5 to 10 mg twice daily. Scalp clonality was compared among normal scalp (n=4), patchy alopecia areata scalp (n=8), and alopecia totalis/universalis scalp (n=8). The RNA source kit depended on sample type: the PAXgene miRNA kit for fixed scalp, the miRNeasy kit for PBMCs, and the RNeasy kit for mouse skin. Human TCRbeta sequencing covered scalp tissue and sorted CD4+ and CD8+ peripheral blood T cells from patchy and totalis/universalis alopecia areata patients and healthy controls. Disease severity in treated patients was measured with the SALT score, which quantifies the percentage of affected scalp surface area. Biopsies were taken from tofacitinib-treated patients at baseline and again at 4 and 24 weeks into treatment, and several of those patients also had a later scalp biopsy. immunoSEQ multiplex PCR using 35 Vbeta forward primers and 13 Jbeta reverse primers was used to amplify TCRbeta CDR3 regions. To study T cell clonal expansion in alopecia areata, the researchers applied high-throughput TCRbeta sequencing to both the C3H/HeJ mouse model and human patients. Patients stayed on tofacitinib for 6 to 18 months and then had 6 months of follow-up off drug so that delayed response and recurrence could be assessed.

The time point label on this specimen signifies: around 24 weeks on oral tofacitinib. The treatment or condition label, as the study defines it: oral pan-JAK inhibitor, 5-10 mg twice daily. Peripheral blood and lesional scalp punch biopsies were obtained from patients with alopecia areata. PBMCs were isolated by density centrifugation and stained for CD3, CD4 and CD8, after which CD4+ and CD8+ T cells were sorted on a FACSAria. Results and caveats for the whole study, not just this receptor: TCR sequences shared between patients were less clear than in mice, possibly partly because of HLA diversity in the patient population. Tofacitinib significantly lowered scalp clonality and the number of expanded CD8+ clones among the top 100 scalp clones. Scalp TCR repertoire analysis is complicated because resident alphabeta T cells in normal human skin are also sequenced, whereas mouse skin is dominated by gammadelta T cells. Lesional scalp, especially in alopecia totalis/universalis, showed higher clonality and more expanded CD8+ clones than normal scalp, suggesting antigenic drive. Because the treated cohort was small and had only one nonresponder, larger studies are needed to examine links between baseline CD8+ expansion and response. Many expanded lesional clones persisted in scalp and blood during tofacitinib treatment, which may partly explain relapse after stopping treatment.

Looking up the germline V gene (reference sequence) yields CDR1 GTSNPN and CDR2 SVGIG. V sheds 1 base and J sheds 4 bases, leaving 13 bases between their ends. The cysteine opens and the phenylalanine closes a CDR3 of 14 amino acids. Only the CDR3 DNA is retained, 42 bases long and in frame from the first base. The clonotype was recovered from a human donor with alopecia areata. Sequencing was performed on CD4+ T cells sorted from blood, taken at week 24, from a patient treated with tofacitinib. The V and J genes are TRBV30 and TRBJ1-2, and possibly TRBD1, on 5 matching bases. Read as DNA, the sequence is TGTGCCTGGAGTGCGAATTCAGGGCCCTATGGCTACACCTTC. This gives the protein CAWSANSGPYGYTF.